This T cell receptor beta chain was identified in a study of shared clonotypes between healthy human individuals. Concerning this clone itself: Its antigen remains unknown.

Profiled with immunoSEQ multiplex PCR; TCRdb holds only in-frame clones, not every one. Here the sample spans approximately 720,000 clones, around 72% being singletons. Unmatched junction bases numbered 5, after V lost 4 bases and J lost 4 bases. Per the germline V gene, CDR1 is SEHNR and CDR2 is FQNEAQ (reference sequence). The CDR3 length is 15 residues. The study's findings and limits: A handful of donors had around 5.5% of their naive CD4 clonotypes in common. Represented diversity (both genetic and exposure-history) was limited by the small number of donors.

The V gene is TRBV7-9, the J gene TRBJ2-2, with TRBD2 matching 8 bases. The material sequenced was memory CD4+ T cells sorted from blood. Subset given: CD45RA-negative fraction. The receptor was isolated from a woman aged 25 to 39 in good health. The CDR3 loop reads CASSSGTRSTGELFF. The CDR3 coding sequence is TGTGCCAGCAGCTCCGGGACTAGGTCCACCGGGGAGCTGTTTTTT.